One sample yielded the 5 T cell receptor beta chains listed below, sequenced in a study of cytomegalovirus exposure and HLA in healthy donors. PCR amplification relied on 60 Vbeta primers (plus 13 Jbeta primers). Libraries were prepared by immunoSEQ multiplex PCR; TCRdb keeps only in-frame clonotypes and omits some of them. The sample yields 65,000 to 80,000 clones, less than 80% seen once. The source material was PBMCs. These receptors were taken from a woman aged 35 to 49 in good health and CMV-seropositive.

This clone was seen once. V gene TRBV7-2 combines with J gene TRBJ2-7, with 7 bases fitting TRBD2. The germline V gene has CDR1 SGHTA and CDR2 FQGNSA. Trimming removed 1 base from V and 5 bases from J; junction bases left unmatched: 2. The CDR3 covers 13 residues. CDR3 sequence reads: CASSLVGGDEQYF. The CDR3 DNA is TGTGCCAGCAGCTTAGTGGGGGGGGACGAGCAGTACTTC.

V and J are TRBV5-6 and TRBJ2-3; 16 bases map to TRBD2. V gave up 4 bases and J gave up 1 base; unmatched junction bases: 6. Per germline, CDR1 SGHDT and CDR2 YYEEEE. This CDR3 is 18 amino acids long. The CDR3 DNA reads TGTGCCAGCAGCCTCGGGACTAGCGGGGGGGTCGGCACAGATACGCAGTATTTT. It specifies CASSLGTSGGVGTDTQYF. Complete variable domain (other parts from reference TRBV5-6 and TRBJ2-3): DAGVTQSPTHLIKTRGQQVTLRCSPKSGHDTVSWYQQALGQGPQFIFQYYEEEERQRGNFPDRFSGHQFPNYSSELNVNALLLGDSALYLCASSLGTSGGVGTDTQYFGPGTRLTVL.

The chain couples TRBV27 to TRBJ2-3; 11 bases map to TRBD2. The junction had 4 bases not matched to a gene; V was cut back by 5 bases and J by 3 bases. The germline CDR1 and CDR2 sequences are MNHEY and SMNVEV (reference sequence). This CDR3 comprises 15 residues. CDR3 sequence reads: CASSGRTSGTDTQYF. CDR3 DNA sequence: TGTGCCAGCAGTGGACGGACTAGCGGGACAGATACGCAGTATTTT.

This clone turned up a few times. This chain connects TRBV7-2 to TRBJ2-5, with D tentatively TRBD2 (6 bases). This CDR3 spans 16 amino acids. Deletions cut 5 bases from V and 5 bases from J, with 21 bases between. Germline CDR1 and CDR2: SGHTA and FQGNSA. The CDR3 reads CASSLGTVRVQETQYF. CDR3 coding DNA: TGTGCCAGCAGCCTCGGGACTGTACGAGTCCAGGAGACCCAGTACTTC.

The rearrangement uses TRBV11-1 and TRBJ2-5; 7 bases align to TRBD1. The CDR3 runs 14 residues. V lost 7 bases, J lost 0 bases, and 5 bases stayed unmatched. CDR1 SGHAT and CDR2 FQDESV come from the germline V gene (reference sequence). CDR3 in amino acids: CASTAQGYQETQYF. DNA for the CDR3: TGTGCCAGCACCGCACAGGGGTACCAAGAGACCCAGTACTTC. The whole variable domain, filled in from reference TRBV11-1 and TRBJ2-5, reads EAEVAQSPRYKITEKSQAVAFWCDPISGHATLYWYRQILGQGPELLVQFQDESVVDDSQLPKDRFSAERLKGVDSTLKIQPAELGDSAMYLCASTAQGYQETQYFGPGTRLLVL.